These 16 T cell receptor beta chains were sequenced from one sample in a study of a mutant IDH1 vaccine in newly diagnosed glioma. The antigens of these receptors remain unknown. The time point here: week 47, end of study. Topical imiquimod accompanied each vaccine dose, which consisted of 300 ug of mutant IDH1 20-mer peptide. The protocol was immunoSEQ multiplex PCR, while the TCRdb copy is restricted to in-frame clones and leaves out a portion. The table includes fewer than 35,000 clones, 80% to 85% detected once. The material was PBMCs, obtained from a glioma patient whose treatment included an IDH1 peptide vaccine. Receptors were obtained from a man aged 30 to 45 with glioma.

The chain recombines TRBV29-1 with TRBJ2-1; D is possibly TRBD2 (6 bases). CDR1 and CDR2 (germline): SQVTM, ANQGSEA. Trimming shortened V by 7 bases and J by 3 bases, and 13 bases separated the two germline ends. CDR3 length equals 13 residues. The CDR3 protein is CSAWEVLYNEQFF. DNA for the CDR3: TGCAGCGCCTGGGAGGTACTCTACAATGAGCAGTTCTTC.

The chain employs TRBV19 and TRBJ1-2; 11 bases line up with TRBD1. Trimming took 5 bases from V and 4 from J; bases not matched to a gene: 3. The CDR3 runs 14 residues. The V gene's germline CDR1 is LNHDA and CDR2 SQIVND (reference sequence). CDR3 nucleotide sequence: TGTGCCAGTAGTCGGGACAGGGGGGGCTATGGCTACACCTTC. Protein: CASSRDRGGYGYTF.

V usage is TRBV27 and J usage is TRBJ1-1; D gene uncertain. Trimming shortened V by 6 bases and J by 0 bases, and 8 bases separated the two germline ends. Germline loops: CDR1 MNHEY, CDR2 SMNVEV (reference sequence). There are 13 residues in the CDR3. The CDR3, as DNA: TGTGCCAGCAGAAATGATTTGAACACTGAAGCTTTCTTT. It yields the protein CASRNDLNTEAFF.

This chain uses TRBV2 with TRBJ1-2; D unclear. Trimming pared 4 bases from V and 7 bases from J, leaving 13 bases between. The CDR3 consists of 13 residues. Germline V gives CDR1 SNHLY, CDR2 FYNNEI. The CDR3 DNA sequence: TGTGCCAGCAGTGTACAAGGCCGTGCTGGCTACACCTTC. Its protein is CASSVQGRAGYTF.

The chain recombines TRBV5-6 with TRBJ2-1, with 10 bases aligning to TRBD1. This CDR3 has 15 residues. With 3 bases clipped from V and 5 bases from J, the junction kept 5 bases outside the gene matches. Germline lookup yields CDR1 SGHDT and CDR2 YYEEEE. The CDR3 loop is CASSYGTGVHNEQFF. In DNA, the CDR3 is TGTGCCAGCAGCTACGGGACAGGGGTTCACAATGAGCAGTTCTTC.

The J gene is TRBJ1-1, the V gene TRBV5-1; D may be TRBD1 (6 bases). V lost 3 bases, J lost 3 bases, and 12 bases lay in between. The CDR3 has 14 amino acids. The germline V gene encodes CDR1 SGHRS and CDR2 YFSETQ. The CDR3 reads CASSSTPGDTEAFF. The CDR3 DNA reads as TGCGCCAGCAGCTCAACCCCAGGGGACACTGAAGCTTTCTTT.

The sample holds one count of this clone. The gene calls are TRBV27 and TRBJ1-1, with 8 bases matching TRBD1. Germline loops: CDR1 MNHEY, CDR2 SMNVEV (reference sequence). The CDR3 spans 15 residues. The junction had 12 bases not matched to a gene; V was cut back by 6 bases and J by 6 bases. CDR3 DNA: TGTGCCAGCAGGACCACGGACAGGGAAGGGTCTGAAGCTTTCTTT. Translation: CASRTTDREGSEAFF.

This chain links TRBV9 with TRBJ1-2; D is unresolved. The V and J ends lost 0 bases and 7 bases respectively, with 13 bases between them. Germline V gene sequence: CDR1 SGDLS, CDR2 YYNGEE. This CDR3 has 14 amino acids. The CDR3 DNA sequence: TGTGCCAGCAGCGTAGTCCAACGTGGTAGTGGCTACACCTTC. It codes for CASSVVQRGSGYTF.

Only a few counts were recorded for this clone. The chain combines TRBV5-1 with TRBJ2-1; 9 positions match TRBD1. The junction had 2 bases not matched to a gene; V was cut back by 0 bases and J by 7 bases. The CDR3 has 14 amino acids. From germline, CDR1 is SGHRS and CDR2 YFSETQ. CDR3 sequence reads: CASSLGDRVNEQFF. The CDR3 nucleotides are TGCGCCAGCAGCTTGGGGGACAGGGTAAATGAGCAGTTCTTC.

The chain combines TRBV27 with TRBJ1-5, with D possibly being TRBD1 (5 bases). The germline V and J ends were trimmed by 4 bases and 5 bases, with 12 bases remaining between them. Germline loops: CDR1 MNHEY, CDR2 SMNVEV (reference sequence). This CDR3 contains 14 residues. CDR3 loop: CASSSSRGDQPQHF. CDR3 DNA: TGTGCCAGCAGTTCCTCGAGAGGGGATCAGCCCCAGCATTTT.

Comments on this clone: Germline is not matched at one junction end, which may reflect a read error. The chain uses TRBV29-1 and TRBJ2-5, with TRBD1 matching over 9 bases. Germline values: CDR1 SQVTM, CDR2 ANQGSEA. The CDR3 contains 15 residues. The CDR3 DNA sequence: TGTAGCGTTCAAGGGGCCCCGGACAGGGGAGAGACCCAGTACTTC. Encoded protein: CSVQGAPDRGETQYF.

The chain joins TRBV2 to TRBJ2-1; 7 nucleotides align to TRBD1. Germline CDR1 reads SNHLY; CDR2 reads FYNNEI. The V and J ends lost 2 bases and 13 bases, in that order; junction bases with no gene match: 8. The length of the CDR3 is 13 residues. The CDR3 loop is CASSEKLRQGQFF. CDR3 sequence (DNA): TGTGCCAGCAGTGAAAAGTTGCGACAGGGTCAGTTCTTC.

This clone was counted between two and nine times. This sequence joins TRBV7-9 and TRBJ2-7, with D possibly TRBD2 on 5 matching bases. V gave up 5 bases and J gave up 5 bases, with 22 bases separating them. The CDR3 has 16 residues. Germline V gene data show CDR1 as SEHNR and CDR2 as FQNEAQ (reference sequence). The CDR3 here is CASSLSDTSLENEQYF. CDR3 DNA: TGTGCCAGCAGCCTTAGCGATACTAGTCTCGAGAACGAGCAGTACTTC.

The chain joins TRBV7-9 to TRBJ1-5; D gene ambiguous. Germline V gene lookup returns CDR1 SEHNR and CDR2 FQNEAQ (reference sequence). Trimming took 5 bases from V and 0 from J, leaving 14 bases between them. The CDR3 is 16 amino acids. CDR3 DNA sequence: TGTGCCAGCAGCCAGTACAGTCAGCCTAGCAATCAGCCCCAGCATTTT. Translating it yields CASSQYSQPSNQPQHF.

The chain recombines TRBV5-4 with TRBJ2-3; D may be TRBD2 (5 bases). Germline CDR1 SGHNT, CDR2 YYREEE (reference sequence). Trimming took off 4 bases at V and 6 bases at J, with 18 bases between the two ends. The CDR3 is made up of 15 amino acids. Here the CDR3 reads CASSRWTYEGDTQYF. DNA of the CDR3: TGTGCCAGCAGCCGCTGGACGTATGAGGGTGATACGCAGTATTTT.

The chain recombines TRBV6-5 with TRBJ1-2; D is unclear. Trimming pared 2 bases from V and 1 base from J, leaving 11 bases between. The CDR3 spans 15 residues. CDR1 is MNHEY and CDR2 is SVGAGI in the germline V gene. In DNA, the CDR3 is TGTGCCAGCAGTTACAGTCGGAATATTAACTATGGCTACACCTTC. Residues: CASSYSRNINYGYTF.